A single sample is the source of the 21 T cell receptor beta chains below, sequenced in a study of cytomegalovirus exposure and HLA in healthy donors. Researchers ran the PCR with 60 Vbeta and 13 Jbeta primers. Assay: immunoSEQ multiplex PCR; the TCRdb copy retains only in-frame clones and omits some. The repertoire holds 150,000 to 200,000 clones, with 75% as singletons. Sample: PBMCs. The source is a woman between 45 and 65 years old in good health and CMV-seropositive.

This clone turned up a few times. V usage is TRBV15 and J usage is TRBJ2-1, with TRBD2 matching over 7 bases. This CDR3 spans 14 amino acids. V shed 5 bases, J shed 9 bases, and the junction held 10 bases outside the gene matches. The germline CDR1 and CDR2 sequences are LNHNV and YYDKDF (reference sequence). CDR3 region: CATSPGGVSAEQFF. The CDR3 region has the DNA TGTGCCACCAGCCCTGGGGGGGTTAGTGCTGAGCAGTTCTTC.

This clone was observed a single time. Other DNA variants within this sample encode the same CDR3. The CDR3 reads CASSLGAGATGELFF. In DNA, the CDR3 is TGCGCCAGCAGCTTAGGAGCGGGGGCCACCGGGGAGCTGTTTTTT. The J gene is TRBJ2-2, the V gene TRBV5-1; TRBD2 matches at 8 bases. Germline assignment: CDR1 SGHRS and CDR2 YFSETQ. V shed 2 bases and J 4 bases; nucleotides not matched to a gene: 4. CDR3 length: 15 residues.

This rearrangement joins TRBV9 to TRBJ2-5; 13 nucleotides match TRBD2. This CDR3 comprises 13 residues. V trimming: 4 bases; J trimming: 13 bases; junction bases outside the gene matches: 7. Germline values: CDR1 SGDLS, CDR2 YYNGEE. The CDR3 region is CASSLGTSGDLYF. The CDR3 nucleotides are TGTGCCAGCAGCCTCGGGACTAGCGGGGATTTGTACTTC.

This clone occurred once. The chain employs TRBV5-6 and TRBJ2-7, with 9 bases that match TRBD1. The germline gives CDR1 SGHDT, CDR2 YYEEEE. The CDR3 consists of 15 residues. The trim removed 3 bases at V and 2 bases at J, leaving 6 bases unmatched. The CDR3 DNA reads TGTGCCAGCAGCTCACCGGGACAGGGCACCTACGAGCAGTACTTC. It specifies CASSSPGQGTYEQYF.

This clone was seen a handful of times. The rearrangement uses TRBV4-1 and TRBJ1-4; D is possibly TRBD1 (5 bases). Trimming cost V 4 bases and J 9 bases, with 21 bases left between them. The CDR3 has 16 residues. Germline CDR1 is MGHRA and CDR2 is YSYEKL. The chain's CDR3 is CASSPQRRQAGQKLFF. CDR3 nucleotide sequence: TGCGCCAGCAGCCCCCAAAGGAGGCAGGCGGGACAAAAACTGTTTTTT.

The chain is built from TRBV2 and TRBJ1-2; D is uncertain. Germline V gene sequence: CDR1 SNHLY, CDR2 FYNNEI. The CDR3 sequence is 13 residues long. V was cut by 8 bases and J by 0 bases, with 10 bases left in between. The CDR3 DNA reads TGTGCCAGCTCGGGCGGGGCTAACTATGGCTACACCTTC. The encoded protein is CASSGGANYGYTF.

The chain combines TRBV5-5 with TRBJ1-1; TRBD1 aligns across 8 bases. The CDR3 spans 16 residues. V shed 4 bases and J 0 bases; nucleotides not matched to a gene: 8. Germline lookup yields CDR1 SGHKS and CDR2 YYEKEE (reference sequence). The CDR3 sequence: CASSDHRGSMNTEAFF. The CDR3 region has the DNA TGTGCCAGCAGCGATCACAGGGGGTCCATGAACACTGAAGCTTTCTTT. The full variable domain, with the rest looked up from reference TRBV5-5 and TRBJ1-1, is DAGVTQSPTHLIKTRGQQVTLRCSPISGHKSVSWYQQVLGQGPQFIFQYYEKEERGRGNFPDRFSARQFPNYSSELNVNALLLGDSALYLCASSDHRGSMNTEAFFGQGTRLTVV.

V is TRBV5-4 and J is TRBJ2-7, with D tentatively TRBD1 (5 bases). Looked up from germline, CDR1 is SGHNT and CDR2 is YYREEE (reference sequence). There are 13 residues in the CDR3. The V end was cut by 4 bases, the J end by 5 bases, with 13 bases between. The CDR3 DNA reads as TGTGCCAGCAGCCGGCAGGGTGGGGACGAGCAGTACTTC. Its translation: CASSRQGGDEQYF.

The rearrangement links TRBV5-5 to TRBJ2-1, with TRBD1 identical over 8 bases. CDR1 is SGHKS and CDR2 is YYEKEE in the germline V gene (reference sequence). The CDR3 length is 12 residues. Trimming at V came to 6 bases and at J to 8 bases, leaving 4 bases not matched to a gene. In nucleotides, the CDR3 is TGTGCCAGCACCCAGGGGGCCTATGAGCAGTTCTTC. Its protein is CASTQGAYEQFF. The full variable domain, in which reference TRBV5-5 and TRBJ2-1 provide the parts outside the CDR3, is DAGVTQSPTHLIKTRGQQVTLRCSPISGHKSVSWYQQVLGQGPQFIFQYYEKEERGRGNFPDRFSARQFPNYSSELNVNALLLGDSALYLCASTQGAYEQFFGPGTRLTVL.

This chain connects TRBV30 to TRBJ2-3; TRBD2 aligns across 9 bases. Looked up from germline, CDR1 is GTSNPN and CDR2 is SVGIG (reference sequence). The CDR3 has 13 residues. After removal of 4 bases from V and 6 bases from J, the junction contained 5 bases not matched to a gene. CDR3 protein: CAWTLAGADTQYF. The CDR3 DNA reads as TGTGCCTGGACCTTAGCGGGGGCCGATACGCAGTATTTT.

This chain links TRBV18 with TRBJ1-1; D may be TRBD1 (6 bases). CDR1 and CDR2 (germline): KGHSH, LQKENI. Deletions cut 2 bases from V and 10 bases from J, with 14 bases between. CDR3 size: 13 residues. For the CDR3, the DNA is TGTGCCAGCTCACCAGGGGACACGAGAGGAGCTTTCTTT. Its translation: CASSPGDTRGAFF.

The sample holds one count of this clone. This chain joins TRBV9 and TRBJ1-3, with 8 bases matching TRBD1. The junction had 5 bases not matched to a gene; V was cut back by 0 bases and J by 0 bases. The CDR3 is 17 residues long. Germline CDR1 and CDR2: SGDLS and YYNGEE. CDR3 DNA: TGTGCCAGCAGCGTAGGGGACAGGCGCTTCTCTGGAAACACCATATATTTT. Translating it yields CASSVGDRRFSGNTIYF.

The chain combines TRBV25-1 with TRBJ1-1, with 9 bases matching TRBD1. V lost 1 base, J lost 1 base, and 1 base stayed unmatched. The CDR3 contains 15 residues. Germline lookup yields CDR1 MGHDK and CDR2 SYGVNS. The CDR3 region is CASSESTGGNTEAFF. CDR3 bases: TGTGCCAGCAGTGAATCGACAGGGGGGAACACTGAAGCTTTCTTT.

The V gene is TRBV27, the J gene TRBJ1-2, with TRBD1 matching over 9 bases. Germline trimming cut 3 bases from V and 8 bases from J; bases unmatched to any gene: 4. The germline V gene encodes CDR1 MNHEY and CDR2 SMNVEV (reference sequence). This CDR3 is built from 13 residues. The CDR3 DNA follows: TGTGCCAGCAGTTTCGGGACAGGGCGCGGCTACACCTTC. Translated, it gives CASSFGTGRGYTF.

This clone was seen a handful of times. The V and J genes are TRBV27 and TRBJ1-6; D is possibly TRBD1 (6 bases). Between the trimmed V and J ends, which lost 5 bases and 8 bases, there was a span of 13 bases. Germline-derived CDR1 and CDR2 are MNHEY and SMNVEV (reference sequence). There are 14 residues in the CDR3. The DNA of the CDR3 is TGTGCCAGCAGTCTGGACAGTCGTTATTCACCCCTCCACTTT. Translating gives CASSLDSRYSPLHF.

This clone was counted once. J is TRBJ1-1 and V is TRBV5-1; TRBD1 might be the D (6 bases). The CDR3 runs to 15 residues. Germline loops: CDR1 SGHRS, CDR2 YFSETQ. V gave up 4 bases and J gave up 1 base, with 14 bases separating them. For the CDR3, the DNA is TGCGCCAGCAGCCCCCGCGGGGGGGCGAACACTGAAGCTTTCTTT. It specifies CASSPRGGANTEAFF.

The chain combines TRBV7-8 with TRBJ1-5; D perhaps matches TRBD1 (6 bases). Trimming removed 5 bases from V and 5 bases from J, with 19 bases in between. CDR3 size: 16 residues. Germline V gene lookup returns CDR1 SGHVS and CDR2 FQNEAQ. The CDR3 sequence: CASSPLQGSLYQPQHF. Written as DNA, the CDR3 is TGTGCCAGCAGCCCCTTACAGGGAAGTTTGTATCAGCCCCAGCATTTT.

The chain's CDR3 is CSVETRRQNTEAFF. CDR3 nucleotides: TGCAGCGTTGAAACTAGAAGGCAGAACACTGAAGCTTTCTTT. The chain joins TRBV29-1 to TRBJ1-1; the D is unclear. CDR1 and CDR2 (germline): SQVTM, ANQGSEA. V gave up 2 bases and J gave up 1 base, with 11 bases separating them. The CDR3 contains 14 residues.

The chain combines TRBV27 with TRBJ2-7, with TRBD2 as a possible D gene (7 bases). CDR1 and CDR2 (germline): MNHEY, SMNVEV (reference sequence). Between the trimmed V and J ends, which lost 6 bases and 1 base, there was a span of 19 bases. The CDR3 is 16 residues long. CDR3 nucleotide sequence: TGTGCCAGCAGAGATTTAGGGGGGGCAATATCCTACGAGCAGTACTTC. Translated, it gives CASRDLGGAISYEQYF.

This chain's CDR3 is CASSQDWLAGYNEQFF. The CDR3 DNA is TGTGCCAGCAGCCAAGATTGGCTAGCGGGGTACAATGAGCAGTTCTTC. V usage is TRBV14 and J usage is TRBJ2-1, with 9 bases lining up with TRBD2. CDR1 is SGHDN, CDR2 FVKESK, per germline. The CDR3 loop spans 16 amino acids. J gave up 4 bases and V 0 bases, and 4 bases lay outside the gene matches.

The rearrangement links TRBV6-1 to TRBJ2-1; possibly TRBD1 for D (5 bases). V gave up 6 bases and J gave up 8 bases, with 14 bases separating them. The CDR3 covers 13 residues. Germline-derived CDR1 and CDR2 are MNHNS and SASEGT. The chain's CDR3 is CASSDSHGDEQFF. The CDR3 bases are TGTGCCAGCAGCGACAGTCACGGCGATGAGCAGTTCTTC.